One sample yielded the 16 T cell receptor beta chains listed below, sequenced in a study of blood T cell repertoires in COVID-19. Produced via immunoSEQ multiplex PCR; TCRdb's table is partial and in-frame only. The sample has 250,000 to 300,000 clones; approximately 89% are singletons. Sequenced sample: peripheral blood. The receptors shown here come from a woman aged 60 to 75 with acute or convalescent COVID-19.

This rearrangement joins TRBV19 to TRBJ2-4; a possible D gene is TRBD1 (6 bases). There are 14 residues in the CDR3. Trimming removed 3 bases at V and 2 bases at J, with 8 bases between. Germline CDR1 LNHDA, CDR2 SQIVND (reference sequence). The CDR3 region is CASSMWDTKNIQYF. CDR3 bases: TGTGCCAGTAGTATGTGGGACACCAAAAACATTCAGTACTTC.

This chain links TRBV2 with TRBJ2-2; TRBD1 agrees at 8 bases. Unmatched junction bases numbered 4, after V lost 6 bases and J lost 7 bases. This CDR3 contains 13 residues. The germline CDR1 and CDR2 sequences are SNHLY and FYNNEI. The chain's CDR3 is CASRTTGDGELFF. The CDR3 DNA follows: TGTGCCAGCAGGACGACAGGGGACGGGGAGCTGTTTTTT. The full variable domain, in which reference TRBV2 and TRBJ2-2 provide the parts outside the CDR3, is EPEVTQTPSHQVTQMGQEVILRCVPISNHLYFYWYRQILGQKVEFLVSFYNNEISEKSEIFDDQFSVERPDGSNFTLKIRSTKLEDSAMYFCASRTTGDGELFFGEGSRLTVL.

The chain recombines TRBV9 with TRBJ1-4; no clear D. This CDR3 is built from 15 residues. V lost 0 bases and J lost 7, with 13 bases in between. In germline, CDR1 is SGDLS, CDR2 YYNGEE. The CDR3 protein is CASSVAHSNPEKLFF. CDR3 sequence (DNA): TGTGCCAGCAGCGTAGCACATTCGAACCCTGAAAAACTGTTTTTT.

The CDR3 region is CASRIGGGSNQPQHF. The CDR3, as DNA: TGTGCCAGCAGGATCGGAGGAGGAAGCAATCAGCCCCAGCATTTT. The chain is built from TRBV6-5 and TRBJ1-5, with D unresolved. Germline assignment: CDR1 MNHEY and CDR2 SVGAGI. Trimming left V 6 bases short and J 1 base short, with 13 bases between. CDR3 size: 15 residues.

The rearrangement joins TRBV28 to TRBJ1-5, with 9 bases identical to TRBD1. The J segment lost 15 bases and the V segment lost 6 bases, leaving 6 bases of the junction unmatched. The CDR3 is made up of 11 amino acids. Germline V gene lookup returns CDR1 MDHEN and CDR2 SYDVKM. The CDR3 loop reads CASRSTGGMHF. CDR3 nucleotide sequence: TGTGCCAGCAGGTCGACAGGGGGTATGCATTTT.

The rearrangement links TRBV4-2 to TRBJ1-2, with no clear D. Germline V gene lookup returns CDR1 LGHNA and CDR2 YNFKEQ. V was trimmed by 0 bases and J by 0 bases, leaving 5 bases between them. CDR3 length equals 14 residues. This CDR3 reads CASSQERTNYGYTF. CDR3 nucleotide sequence: TGTGCCAGCAGCCAAGAGCGGACTAACTATGGCTACACCTTC.

The V gene is TRBV7-9, the J gene TRBJ1-5, with D uncertain. Germline V gives CDR1 SEHNR, CDR2 FQNEAQ (reference sequence). Trimming stripped 5 bases from V and 7 bases from J, with 18 bases between. CDR3 length equals 15 residues. This CDR3 is CASSLEGGLGQPQHF. CDR3 DNA sequence: TGTGCCAGCAGCCTAGAAGGCGGTCTAGGCCAGCCCCAGCATTTT.

The V and J genes are TRBV19 and TRBJ1-2, with a tentative D call TRBD1 (6 bases). Germline-derived CDR1 and CDR2 are LNHDA and SQIVND (reference sequence). The CDR3 is 14 residues long. Trimming stripped 6 bases from V and 5 bases from J, with 16 bases between. Here the CDR3 reads CASRRTATSYGYTF. CDR3 in DNA: TGTGCCAGTAGGCGGACAGCGACGAGTTATGGCTACACCTTC.

The chain's CDR3 is CASSLQGAEGYTF. The CDR3 coding sequence is TGTGCCAGCAGCCTACAGGGGGCAGAGGGCTACACCTTC. This rearrangement joins TRBV7-9 to TRBJ1-2, with TRBD1 identical over 9 bases. This CDR3 is built from 13 residues. The junction had 6 bases not matched to a gene; V was cut back by 5 bases and J by 8 bases. The germline CDR1 and CDR2 sequences are SEHNR and FQNEAQ (reference sequence).

For this clone: In the same sample, other DNA sequences code for this CDR3. This rearrangement joins TRBV5-1 to TRBJ2-2; D perhaps matches TRBD1 (6 bases). The germline V gene has CDR1 SGHRS and CDR2 YFSETQ. The CDR3 runs 15 residues. Trimming cost V 4 bases and J 0 bases, with 10 bases left between them. Here the CDR3 DNA reads TGCGCCAGCAGCCTCGCAGGGGCGAACACCGGGGAGCTGTTTTTT. As protein: CASSLAGANTGELFF.

The V gene is TRBV28, the J gene TRBJ2-7; D ambiguous. Germline values: CDR1 MDHEN, CDR2 SYDVKM. V dropped 6 bases and J dropped 9 bases, with 24 bases sitting between them. The CDR3 loop spans 15 amino acids. The CDR3 DNA reads as TGTGCCAGCAGCTACATGAGGCCTACGAGGATTGGGCAGTACTTC. Its protein is CASSYMRPTRIGQYF. Full variable domain (remainder filled in from reference TRBV28 and TRBJ2-7): DVKVTQSSRYLVKRTGEKVFLECVQDMDHENMFWYRQDPGLGLRLIYFSYDVKMKEKGDIPEGYSVSREKKERFSLILESASTNQTSMYLCASSYMRPTRIGQYFGPGTRLTVT.

The V call is TRBV7-9, the J call TRBJ1-2, with D hard to call. The CDR3 has 14 residues. V lost 3 bases and J 1 base, leaving 9 bases between the germline ends. Germline V CDR1 and CDR2: SEHNR, FQNEAQ (reference sequence). The CDR3: CASSFPGNNYGYTF. In nucleotides, the CDR3 is TGTGCCAGCAGCTTTCCGGGGAATAACTATGGCTACACCTTC.

The chain uses TRBV7-9 and TRBJ2-5; 8 bases fit TRBD2. The ends lost 5 bases at V and 5 bases at J; junction bases unmatched: 10. The CDR3 totals 15 residues. CDR1 SEHNR and CDR2 FQNEAQ come from the germline V gene (reference sequence). CDR3 DNA sequence: TGTGCCAGCAGCCCCCCTGGGACTAGGAGGGAGACCCAGTACTTC. Amino acid sequence: CASSPPGTRRETQYF.

J is TRBJ2-7 and V is TRBV6-2 or TRBV6-3; maybe TRBD1 (6 bases). There are 15 residues in the CDR3. V gave up 0 bases and J gave up 3 bases, with 12 bases separating them. Germline V lookup: CDR1 MNHEY, CDR2 SVGEGT. The CDR3 reads CASSYSIPRGYEQYF. The CDR3 DNA sequence: TGTGCCAGCAGTTACTCGATTCCCAGGGGCTACGAGCAGTACTTC.

This chain joins TRBV14 and TRBJ2-3; 7 nucleotides match TRBD2. The V and J ends lost 4 bases and 0 bases, in that order; junction bases with no gene match: 7. Germline lookup yields CDR1 SGHDN and CDR2 FVKESK. The CDR3 is 16 amino acids. CDR3 in amino acids: CASSPIAGVSTDTQYF. CDR3 nucleotide sequence: TGTGCCAGCAGCCCGATAGCGGGCGTTAGCACAGATACGCAGTATTTT.

V usage is TRBV7-3 and J usage is TRBJ2-1; 8 bases are a match to TRBD1. Trimming at V came to 5 bases and at J to 2 bases, leaving 5 bases not matched to a gene. This CDR3 comprises 15 residues. The germline CDR1 and CDR2 sequences are SGHTA and FQGTGA. This CDR3 is CASSADRGTYNEQFF. The CDR3 DNA reads TGTGCCAGCAGCGCCGACAGGGGAACCTACAATGAGCAGTTCTTC.